The entry below describes one TCR beta chain. Its cognate antigen is unknown. The data were obtained in a study of CD8+ T cells in alopecia areata. Looking at the study overall: The study gave tofacitinib for 6 to 18 months, then 6 months off drug. Study-wide results and limits: Across lesional scalp, and particularly alopecia totalis/universalis, clonality surpassed that of normal scalp. Tofacitinib significantly lowered scalp clonality and expanded CD8+ clones among the top 100.

TCR sequencing used cDNA made by reverse transcription of extracted RNA. Assay used: immunoSEQ multiplex PCR; TCRdb lists only in-frame clones, some missing. The sample records nearly 110,000 clones, 84% being singletons. Looked up from germline, CDR1 is SEHNR and CDR2 is FQNEAQ (reference sequence). This CDR3 is 15 amino acids long. Deletions cut 4 bases from V and 6 bases from J, with 18 bases between. Treatment meaning: oral pan-JAK inhibitor, 5-10 mg twice daily. V and J are TRBV7-9 and TRBJ1-2, with D perhaps matching TRBD1 (5 bases). Sample: CD8+ T cells sorted from blood, taken at week 24, from a patient treated with tofacitinib. The clonotype originates from a human donor with alopecia areata. As DNA, the CDR3 is TGTGCCAGCAGCTCGACCCAGGGAGTCCTACATGGCTACACCTTC. Encoded protein: CASSSTQGVLHGYTF.